Below, one TCR beta chain is given with its context. The antigen is undetermined. According to the study, TCR beta libraries were built with iRepertoire HTBI primers and CDR3-region Arm-PCR. TCRdb re-called the multiplex PCR reads through MiXCR, storing one row per CDR3 protein. The repertoire holds over 450,000 distinct CDR3 sequences, roughly 21% seen once, with about 6.6% in the top ten. This record comes from a study of regulatory T cells in long-lasting Graves disease. Study-wide findings and caveats: Persistent disease preferred TRBV28, TRBJ1-2 and TRBJ2-5.

The germline CDR1 and CDR2 sequences are SGHAT and FQNNGV. This CDR3 comprises 15 residues. V lost 3 bases and J lost 3; bases outside the gene matches: 6. The sample's time point: persistent/refractory GD, antithyroid drugs over 5 years with positive TRAb. Generation of the TCR library employed RNA extracted from PBMCs. Those enrolled as patients came out of an endocrinology department in Xi'an, China. The TCR comes from a female donor with Graves disease. The J gene is TRBJ2-3, the V gene TRBV11-2; the match to TRBD1 covers 7 bases. The starting material was peripheral blood mononuclear cells (PBMCs), obtained when the disease was refractory, from a patient treated with antithyroid drugs. CDR3 sequence: CASSFDRVGTDTQYF. The CDR3 DNA reads as TGTGCCAGCAGCTTCGACAGGGTAGGAACAGATACGCAGTATTTT.